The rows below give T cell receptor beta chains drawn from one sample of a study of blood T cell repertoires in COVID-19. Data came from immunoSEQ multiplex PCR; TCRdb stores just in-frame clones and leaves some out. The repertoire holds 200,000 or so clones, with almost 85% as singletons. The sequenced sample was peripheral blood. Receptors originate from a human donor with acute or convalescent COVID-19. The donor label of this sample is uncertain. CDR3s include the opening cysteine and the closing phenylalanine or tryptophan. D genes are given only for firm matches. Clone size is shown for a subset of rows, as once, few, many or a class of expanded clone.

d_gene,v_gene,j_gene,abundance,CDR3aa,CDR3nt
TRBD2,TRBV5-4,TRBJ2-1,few,CASSRGLAFEQFF,TGTGCCAGCAGCCGTGGACTAGCGTTTGAGCAGTTCTTC
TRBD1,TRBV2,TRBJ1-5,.,CASSVQGFNQPQHF,TGTGCCAGCAGTGTACAGGGGTTCAATCAGCCCCAGCATTTT
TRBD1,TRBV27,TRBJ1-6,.,CASSLDRDRSPLHF,TGTGCCAGCAGTTTAGACAGGGATCGGTCACCCCTCCACTTT
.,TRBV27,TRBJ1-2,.,CASSPRRTELYGYTF,TGTGCCAGCAGTCCACGAAGGACAGAACTCTATGGCTACACCTTC
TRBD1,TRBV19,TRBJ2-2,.,CASSIRGTVNTGELFF,TGTGCCAGTAGTATTCGAGGGACAGTTAACACCGGGGAGCTGTTTTTT
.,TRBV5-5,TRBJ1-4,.,CASTASTLGEGKLFF,TGTGCCAGCACCGCGTCAACCCTAGGCGAGGGAAAACTGTTTTTT
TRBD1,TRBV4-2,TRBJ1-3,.,CASSQDGQGGFSGNTIYF,TGTGCCAGCAGCCAAGATGGACAGGGGGGCTTCTCTGGAAACACCATATATTTT
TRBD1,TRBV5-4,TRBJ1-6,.,CASSFDRGHSPLHF,TGTGCCAGCAGCTTCGACAGGGGGCATTCACCCCTCCACTTT
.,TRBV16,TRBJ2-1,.,CASSQSPEGGSYNEQFF,TGTGCCAGCAGCCAATCTCCGGAAGGGGGCTCCTACAATGAGCAGTTCTTC
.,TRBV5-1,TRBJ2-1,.,CASSLGLSSSYNEQFF,TGCGCCAGCAGCCTGGGACTTTCAAGCTCCTACAATGAGCAGTTCTTC
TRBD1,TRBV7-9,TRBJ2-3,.,CASSPGQGVRGITDTQYF,TGTGCCAGCAGCCCGGGACAGGGAGTTAGGGGTATAACAGATACGCAGTATTTT
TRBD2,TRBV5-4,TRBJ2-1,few,CASTPGGGDGYNEQFF,TGTGCCAGCACCCCGGGGGGGGGAGACGGGTACAATGAGCAGTTCTTC
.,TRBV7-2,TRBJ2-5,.,CASSLQAGWIEPQYF,TGTGCCAGCAGCCTACAAGCAGGGTGGATTGAGCCCCAGTACTTC
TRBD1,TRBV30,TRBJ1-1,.,CAWSVRGQGTAWGTEAFF,TGTGCCTGGAGTGTACGGGGACAGGGGACCGCCTGGGGCACTGAAGCTTTCTTT
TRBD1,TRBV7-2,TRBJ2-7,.,CASSLVKATETGGYEQYF,TGTGCCAGCAGCTTAGTTAAGGCTACGGAGACAGGGGGCTACGAGCAGTACTTC
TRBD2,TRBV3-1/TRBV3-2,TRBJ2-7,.,CASSQERGTSRHEQYF,TGTGCCAGCAGCCAAGAAAGGGGGACTAGTCGTCACGAGCAGTACTTC
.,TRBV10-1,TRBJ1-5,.,CASSEFLYQPQHF,TGCGCCAGCAGTGAGTTTTTATATCAGCCCCAGCATTTT
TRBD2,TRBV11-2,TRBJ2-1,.,CASSPRLAGVGYNEQFF,TGTGCCAGCAGCCCAAGACTAGCGGGAGTAGGATACAATGAGCAGTTCTTC
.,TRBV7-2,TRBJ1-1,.,CASSTQGNTEAFF,TGTGCCAGCAGCACTCAGGGGAACACTGAAGCTTTCTTT
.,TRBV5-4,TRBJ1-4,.,CASTRGTGNEKLFF,TGTGCCAGCACCAGGGGAACGGGGAATGAAAAACTGTTTTTT
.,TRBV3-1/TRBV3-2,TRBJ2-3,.,CASRSPRFDTQYF,TGTGCCAGCAGATCGCCCCGGTTTGATACGCAGTATTTT
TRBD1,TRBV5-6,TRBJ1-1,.,CASSLGTGVRAFF,TGTGCCAGCAGCTTGGGGACAGGGGTTAGAGCTTTCTTT
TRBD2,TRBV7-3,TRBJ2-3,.,CASRFPGLNTDTQYF,TGTGCCAGCAGGTTTCCGGGACTAAACACAGATACGCAGTATTTT
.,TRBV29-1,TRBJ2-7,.,CSVEVRVNEQYF,TGCAGCGTTGAAGTCAGGGTAAACGAGCAGTACTTC
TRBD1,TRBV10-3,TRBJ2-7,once,CAISEGAGTGKYEQYF,TGTGCCATCAGTGAGGGGGCGGGGACAGGGAAATACGAGCAGTACTTC
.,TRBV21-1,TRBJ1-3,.,CASSKKHPWTGAESGNTIYF,TGTGCCAGCAGCAAAAAACACCCATGGACAGGGGCAGAGTCGGGAAACACCATATATTTT
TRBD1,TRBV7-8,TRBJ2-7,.,CASSPRDSAYEQYF,TGTGCCAGCAGCCCCCGGGACAGCGCCTACGAGCAGTACTTC
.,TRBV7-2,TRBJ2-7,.,CASSLEGQRSEQYF,TGTGCCAGCAGCTTAGAAGGACAGCGTTCGGAGCAGTACTTC
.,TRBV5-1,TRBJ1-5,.,CASSLSVDQPQHF,TGCGCCAGCAGCTTATCAGTCGATCAGCCCCAGCATTTT
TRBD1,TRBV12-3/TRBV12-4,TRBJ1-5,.,CASSQQGGQPQHF,TGTGCCAGCAGCCAACAGGGGGGGCAGCCCCAGCATTTT
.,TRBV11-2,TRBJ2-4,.,CASSLVPLDIQYF,TGTGCCAGCAGCTTAGTTCCCCTAGACATTCAGTACTTC
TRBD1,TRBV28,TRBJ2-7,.,CASTNPGQPYEQYF,TGTGCCAGCACAAATCCGGGACAGCCTTACGAGCAGTACTTC
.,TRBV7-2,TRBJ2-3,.,CASSSLSLPTQYF,TGTGCCAGCAGCTCTCTATCACTACCCACGCAGTATTTT
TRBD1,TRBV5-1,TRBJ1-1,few,CASSQGDTEAFF,TGCGCCAGCAGCCAGGGGGACACTGAAGCTTTCTTT
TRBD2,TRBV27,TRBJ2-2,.,CASSPFGGGTGELFF,TGTGCCAGCAGCCCCTTCGGGGGAGGGACCGGGGAGCTGTTTTTT
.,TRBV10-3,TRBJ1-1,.,CAISHTVVLEAFF,TGTGCCATCAGTCATACAGTTGTACTCGAAGCTTTCTTT
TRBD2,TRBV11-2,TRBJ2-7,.,CASSLVASGLGYEQYF,TGTGCCAGCAGCTTAGTCGCTAGCGGGTTGGGCTACGAGCAGTACTTC
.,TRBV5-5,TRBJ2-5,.,CASSLGRMQETQYF,TGTGCCAGCAGCTTGGGGCGGATGCAAGAGACCCAGTACTTC
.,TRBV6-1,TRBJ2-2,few,CASSEVRTNTGELFF,TGTGCCAGCAGTGAGGTCAGAACGAACACCGGGGAGCTGTTTTTT
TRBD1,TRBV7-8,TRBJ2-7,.,CASSLGFGTGLEQYF,TGTGCCAGCAGCTTAGGGTTCGGGACAGGCCTCGAGCAGTACTTC
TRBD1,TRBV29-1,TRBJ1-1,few,CSVRQGYTEAFF,TGCAGCGTGAGACAGGGGTACACTGAAGCTTTCTTT
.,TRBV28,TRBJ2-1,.,CASSLSYNEQFF,TGTGCCAGCAGTTTATCATACAATGAGCAGTTCTTC
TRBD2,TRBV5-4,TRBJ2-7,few,CASSLEGRVEQYF,TGTGCCAGCAGCTTGGAGGGGAGGGTCGAGCAGTACTTC
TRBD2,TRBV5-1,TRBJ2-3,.,CASRSGISTDTQYF,TGCGCCAGCAGAAGCGGGATCAGCACAGATACGCAGTATTTT
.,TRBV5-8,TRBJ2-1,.,CASSLVRGQPPSSYNEQFF,TGTGCCAGCAGCTTGGTCCGTGGGCAGCCACCAAGCTCCTACAATGAGCAGTTCTTC
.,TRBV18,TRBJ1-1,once,CASSPRDTEAFF,TGTGCCAGCTCACCGAGGGACACTGAAGCTTTCTTT
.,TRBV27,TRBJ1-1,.,CASSFRAFF,TGTGCCAGCAGTTTTCGGGCTTTCTTT
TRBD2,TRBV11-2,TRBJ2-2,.,CASSKGLAGGPGELFF,TGTGCCAGCAGCAAGGGACTAGCGGGAGGGCCCGGGGAGCTGTTTTTT